These 12 T cell receptor beta chains were sequenced from one sample in a study of cytomegalovirus exposure and HLA in healthy donors. 13 Jbeta primers and 60 Vbeta primers were used for the PCR. This table comes from immunoSEQ multiplex PCR, and its TCRdb copy is limited to in-frame clones, with some not included. This table has approximately 70,000 clones, roughly 79% appearing once. Specimen: PBMCs. These TCRs come from a man in his fifties or sixties in good health and CMV-seronegative.

This chain uses TRBV5-4 with TRBJ2-7; 8 bases are shared with TRBD2. The ends lost 3 bases at V and 5 bases at J; junction bases unmatched: 7. The germline CDR1 and CDR2 sequences are SGHNT and YYREEE (reference sequence). The CDR3 consists of 14 residues. The CDR3 is CASSSRGGSDEQYF. The CDR3 nucleotides read TGTGCCAGCAGCTCTCGCGGGGGGAGCGACGAGCAGTACTTC.

The chain carries TRBV28 and TRBJ2-2; D perhaps matches TRBD1 (6 bases). V shed 11 bases and J shed 7 bases, with 11 bases lying between them. Per the germline V gene, CDR1 is MDHEN and CDR2 is SYDVKM. This CDR3 is built from 11 residues. CDR3 bases: TGTGCCGGGCAAGGGGGCGGGGAGCTGTTTTTT. Protein: CAGQGGGELFF.

The genes are TRBV5-6 and TRBJ1-1; D ambiguous. In germline, CDR1 is SGHDT, CDR2 YYEEEE. This CDR3 has 14 residues. Trimming took off 4 bases at V and 1 base at J, with 11 bases between the two ends. As DNA, the CDR3 is TGTGCCAGCAGCATGTCCCGAGGGAACACTGAAGCTTTCTTT. Translation gives CASSMSRGNTEAFF.

The gene calls are TRBV5-1 and TRBJ1-1; D possibly corresponds to TRBD1 (6 bases). CDR3 length equals 15 residues. Trimming left V 7 bases short and J 4 bases short, with 20 bases between. Per the germline V gene, CDR1 is SGHRS and CDR2 is YFSETQ. The CDR3 here is CASYDRLKGGTEAFF. The CDR3 nucleotides read TGCGCCAGCTATGACAGGTTAAAAGGGGGCACTGAAGCTTTCTTT.

The gene calls are TRBV7-9 and TRBJ2-1; D may be TRBD2 (6 bases). Germline values: CDR1 SEHNR, CDR2 FQNEAQ (reference sequence). The V gene lost 7 bases and the J gene lost 7 bases, with 11 bases spanning the gap. The CDR3 covers 12 residues. This CDR3 is CASNGGANEQFF. CDR3 in DNA: TGTGCCAGCAACGGAGGGGCGAATGAGCAGTTCTTC. The full variable domain, in which reference TRBV7-9 and TRBJ2-1 provide the parts outside the CDR3, is DTGVSQNPRHKITKRGQNVTFRCDPISEHNRLYWYRQTLGQGPEFLTYFQNEAQLEKSRLLSDRFSAERPKGSFSTLEIQRTEQGDSAMYLCASNGGANEQFFGPGTRLTVL.

In its sample, this clone was seen a few times. The chain links TRBV10-2 to TRBJ1-5, with a possible D match to TRBD1 (5 bases). This CDR3 has 15 residues. Trimming pared 3 bases from V and 5 bases from J, leaving 14 bases between. Germline V lookup: CDR1 WSHSY, CDR2 SAAADI. CDR3 protein: CASSDLLGGYQPQHF. CDR3 DNA sequence: TGCGCCAGCAGTGATCTGCTGGGGGGTTATCAGCCCCAGCATTTT.

This rearrangement joins TRBV19 to TRBJ1-5, with D perhaps matching TRBD1 (5 bases). This CDR3 spans 15 amino acids. Looked up from germline, CDR1 is LNHDA and CDR2 is SQIVND (reference sequence). Trimming took off 5 bases at V and 1 base at J, with 12 bases between the two ends. CDR3 DNA: TGTGCCAGTAGTTTTGACAGATCCAGCAATCAGCCCCAGCATTTT. Amino acids: CASSFDRSSNQPQHF.

The V gene is TRBV6-1, the J gene TRBJ2-1; 8 nucleotides line up with TRBD2. The CDR3 contains 15 residues. From germline, CDR1 is MNHNS and CDR2 SASEGT. Trimming removed 6 bases from V and 0 bases from J; junction bases left unmatched: 4. CDR3 protein: CASRAGTSSYNEQFF. CDR3 nucleotides: TGTGCCAGCAGAGCCGGGACTAGCTCCTACAATGAGCAGTTCTTC.

CDR3 residues: CASRHRSGVGNQPQHF. The CDR3, as DNA: TGTGCCAGCAGACACCGCTCAGGGGTCGGCAATCAGCCCCAGCATTTT. The chain couples TRBV28 to TRBJ1-5; a weak D match, TRBD1 (6 bases). Between the trimmed V and J ends, which lost 6 bases and 2 bases, there was a span of 17 bases. CDR3 length equals 16 residues. Germline CDR1 reads MDHEN; CDR2 reads SYDVKM.

The chain links TRBV7-8 to TRBJ2-7; D may be TRBD2 (5 bases). Trimming took off 1 base at V and 5 bases at J, with 9 bases between the two ends. The CDR3 totals 13 residues. Germline CDR1 reads SGHVS; CDR2 reads FQNEAQ. The CDR3 here is CASSLGLANEQYF. The CDR3 DNA is TGTGCCAGCAGCTTAGGGCTAGCAAACGAGCAGTACTTC.

V and J are TRBV7-8 and TRBJ1-3; D may be TRBD1 (6 bases). V lost 5 bases and J 3 bases, leaving 11 bases between the germline ends. Per germline, CDR1 SGHVS and CDR2 FQNEAQ. CDR3 size: 14 residues. CDR3 sequence reads: CASSPGTFGNTIYF. Here the CDR3 DNA reads TGTGCCAGCAGCCCGGGGACATTTGGAAACACCATATATTTT.

The chain couples TRBV28 to TRBJ1-2, with a weak D call TRBD1 (5 bases). The germline V and J ends were trimmed by 10 bases and 5 bases, with 20 bases remaining between them. This CDR3 has 14 residues. CDR1 is MDHEN, CDR2 SYDVKM, per germline. CDR3 in amino acids: CATTSTGDRYGYTF. The CDR3 DNA follows: TGTGCCACCACGTCGACGGGGGATAGGTATGGCTACACCTTC.